This entry concerns a single T cell receptor (beta chain). The entry originates in a study of CD8+CD57+ T cells in acquired aplastic anemia. Sequenced patients had shown CD8+CD57+ cell expansion by flow cytometry. CDR1 and CDR2 from the germline V gene are SQVTM and ANQGSEA. Deletions cut 3 bases from V and 2 bases from J, with 8 bases between. The CDR3 spans 13 residues. Genomic DNA was employed as the template in profiling TCR beta VDJ and CDR3. TCRdb independently ran MiXCR on the reads; one entry per CDR3 protein. Seen here are about 160,000 distinct CDR3 sequences, about 50% observed once, and the top ten hold roughly 30%.

The TCR was taken from a human donor with aplastic anemia. The chain uses TRBV29-1 and TRBJ1-3; D remains ambiguous. What was sequenced was sorted CD4+, CD8+, or CD8+CD57+ T cells (not recorded which) from PBMCs. The CDR3 sequence is CSVEPLTGNTIYF. CDR3 in DNA: TGCAGCGTTGAGCCCTTGACTGGAAACACCATATATTTT.